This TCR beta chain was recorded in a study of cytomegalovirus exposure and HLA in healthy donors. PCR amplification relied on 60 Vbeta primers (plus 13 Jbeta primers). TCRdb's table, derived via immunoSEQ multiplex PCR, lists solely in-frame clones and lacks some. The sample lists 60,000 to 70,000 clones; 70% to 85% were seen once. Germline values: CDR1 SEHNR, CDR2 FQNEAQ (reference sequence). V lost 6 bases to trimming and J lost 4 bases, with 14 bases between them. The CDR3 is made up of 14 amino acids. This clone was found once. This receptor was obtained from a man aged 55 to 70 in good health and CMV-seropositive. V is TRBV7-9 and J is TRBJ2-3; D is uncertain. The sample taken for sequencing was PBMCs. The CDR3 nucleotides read TGTGCCAGCAGACCTTACTACGAGGCAGATACGCAGTATTTT. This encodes CASRPYYEADTQYF.